This T cell receptor (beta chain) was identified in a study of T cell responses to AZD1222 COVID-19 vaccine. Study-level findings and limits: Seropositivity was recorded at baseline in only 6 or 7 AZD1222 recipients. Every sample of the repertoires postdated the peak T cell response.

Assay: immunoSEQ multiplex PCR; the TCRdb copy retains only in-frame clones and omits some. In the table there are over 150,000 clones, roughly 92% of which are singletons. Germline V gene lookup returns CDR1 SGHKS and CDR2 YYEKEE (reference sequence). CDR3 length: 14 residues. Unmatched junction bases numbered 6, after V lost 0 bases and J lost 7 bases. As regards this clone: The antigen remains unidentified.

Sample: peripheral blood, taken on day 0 of AZD1222 vaccination. This receptor was identified in an adult in good health. This chain joins TRBV5-5 and TRBJ2-5; 7 bases map to TRBD2. For the CDR3, the DNA is TGTGCCAGCAGCTTGGGGACTAGTATAGGGACCCAGTACTTC. Translation: CASSLGTSIGTQYF. The entire variable domain, with the rest obtained from reference TRBV5-5 and TRBJ2-5, is as follows: DAGVTQSPTHLIKTRGQQVTLRCSPISGHKSVSWYQQVLGQGPQFIFQYYEKEERGRGNFPDRFSARQFPNYSSELNVNALLLGDSALYLCASSLGTSIGTQYFGPGTRLLVL.